This passage covers 5 T cell receptor beta chains from one sample sequenced in a study of blood T cell repertoires in COVID-19. Data came from immunoSEQ multiplex PCR; TCRdb stores just in-frame clones and leaves some out. In the table there are about 200,000 clones, about 90% of which are singletons. The sample taken for sequencing was peripheral blood. These receptors came from a man in his sixties with COVID-19, enrolled during active disease.

The genes are TRBV7-9 and TRBJ1-2, with D perhaps matching TRBD1 (6 bases). This CDR3 spans 15 amino acids. Germline V gives CDR1 SEHNR, CDR2 FQNEAQ (reference sequence). V lost 0 bases to trimming and J lost 6 bases, with 14 bases between them. The CDR3 bases are TGTGCCAGCAGCTTAGCGGACAGCGAGAGTGATGGCTACACCTTC. As protein: CASSLADSESDGYTF.

The chain carries TRBV15 and TRBJ2-3; D is unresolved. Between the trimmed V and J ends, which lost 2 bases and 1 base, there was a span of 13 bases. The V gene's germline CDR1 is LNHNV and CDR2 YYDKDF (reference sequence). The CDR3 runs 16 residues. The CDR3: CATSRYTEPRTDTQYF. As DNA, the CDR3 is TGTGCCACCAGCAGATACACGGAGCCGCGCACAGATACGCAGTATTTT.

The chain couples TRBV19 to TRBJ1-5; D might be TRBD1 (6 bases). Germline V gene lookup returns CDR1 LNHDA and CDR2 SQIVND (reference sequence). Trimming left V 9 bases short and J 5 bases short, with 17 bases between. CDR3 length: 14 amino acids. CDR3 amino acids: CASTQGNEDQPQHF. CDR3 coding DNA: TGTGCCAGCACACAGGGCAACGAAGATCAGCCCCAGCATTTT.

The V gene is TRBV25-1, the J gene TRBJ1-1, with D possibly being TRBD1 (5 bases). The germline gives CDR1 MGHDK, CDR2 SYGVNS. The CDR3 covers 14 residues. V shed 4 bases and J shed 3 bases, with 12 bases lying between them. This CDR3 is CASSGVRGDTEAFF. CDR3 bases: TGTGCCAGCAGTGGTGTCCGGGGGGACACTGAAGCTTTCTTT. Filled out from reference TRBV25-1 and TRBJ1-1, the complete variable domain reads EADIYQTPRYLVIGTGKKITLECSQTMGHDKMYWYQQDPGMELHLIHYSYGVNSTEKGDLSSESTVSRIRTEHFPLTLESARPSHTSQYLCASSGVRGDTEAFFGQGTRLTVV.

The V call is TRBV27, the J call TRBJ2-7, with TRBD1 identical over 10 bases. The germline V gene has CDR1 MNHEY and CDR2 SMNVEV (reference sequence). The CDR3 covers 16 residues. V was pared by 1 base and J by 1 base, with 4 bases of the junction left unmatched. The CDR3 loop reads CASSLLPGQGSYEQYF. The CDR3 nucleotides are TGTGCCAGCAGTTTATTACCGGGACAGGGGTCCTACGAGCAGTACTTC.